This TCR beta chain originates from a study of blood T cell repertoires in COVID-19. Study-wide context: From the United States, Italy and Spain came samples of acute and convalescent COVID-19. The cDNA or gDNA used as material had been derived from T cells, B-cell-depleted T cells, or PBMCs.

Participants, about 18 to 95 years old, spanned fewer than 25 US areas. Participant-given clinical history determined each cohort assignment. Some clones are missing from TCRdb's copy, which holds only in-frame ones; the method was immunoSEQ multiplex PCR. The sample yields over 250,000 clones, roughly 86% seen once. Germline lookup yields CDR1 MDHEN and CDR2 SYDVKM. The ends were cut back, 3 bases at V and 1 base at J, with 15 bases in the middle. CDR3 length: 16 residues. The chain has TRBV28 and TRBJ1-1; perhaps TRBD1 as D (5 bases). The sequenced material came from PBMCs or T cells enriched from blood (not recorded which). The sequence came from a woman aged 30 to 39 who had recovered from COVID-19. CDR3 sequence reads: CASSFPRQNPNTEAFF. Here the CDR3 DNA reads TGTGCCAGCAGTTTCCCACGACAGAACCCGAACACTGAAGCTTTCTTT.